Shown below are 28 T cell receptor beta chains from a single sample sequenced in a study of cytomegalovirus exposure and HLA in healthy donors. PCR amplification relied on 60 Vbeta primers (plus 13 Jbeta primers). The repertoire was sequenced with immunoSEQ multiplex PCR; TCRdb's copy has only in-frame clones and lacks some. The repertoire has more than 95,000 clones, about 73% of them found once; the top ten carry roughly 4.1%. Material: PBMCs. The source of these receptors is a woman aged 50 to 60 in good health and CMV-seropositive.

The chain joins TRBV16 to TRBJ1-2; tentatively, D is TRBD1 (6 bases). Trimming took off 1 base at V and 2 bases at J, with 17 bases between the two ends. Germline V lookup: CDR1 KGHSY, CDR2 FQNENV. There are 17 residues in the CDR3. CDR3 protein: CASSQLWTGTRNYGYTF. The CDR3 DNA follows: TGTGCCAGCAGCCAATTATGGACCGGGACACGGAACTATGGCTACACCTTC. The whole variable domain, filled in from reference TRBV16 and TRBJ1-2, reads GEEVAQTPKHLVRGEGQKAKLYCAPIKGHSYVFWYQQVLKNEFKFLISFQNENVFDETGMPKERFSAKCLPNSPCSLEIQATKLEDSAVYFCASSQLWTGTRNYGYTFGSGTRLTVV.

On this clone: The same CDR3 can be traced to other DNA sequences in this sample. The V gene is TRBV9, the J gene TRBJ2-2; 7 nucleotides line up with TRBD1. V trimming: 3 bases; J trimming: 1 base; junction bases outside the gene matches: 6. The CDR3 spans 16 residues. Germline V gene sequence: CDR1 SGDLS, CDR2 YYNGEE. In DNA form, the CDR3 reads TGTGCCAGCAGCGGTAGGGGGCAGGAGAACACCGGGGAGCTGTTTTTT. Its translation is CASSGRGQENTGELFF.

This clone was observed a handful of times. The chain recombines TRBV5-4 with TRBJ1-1; D is possibly TRBD1 (5 bases). CDR1 is SGHNT and CDR2 is YYREEE in the germline V gene (reference sequence). Trimming stripped 4 bases from V and 0 bases from J, with 13 bases between. The CDR3 length is 15 residues. The DNA for the CDR3 is TGTGCCAGCAGCAGAGCGGGACTTTTGAACACTGAAGCTTTCTTT. As protein: CASSRAGLLNTEAFF.

This clone was seen more than once but under ten times. CDR3 amino acids: CASRPGTANTEAFF. The CDR3 region has the DNA TGTGCCAGCAGACCCGGGACAGCTAACACTGAAGCTTTCTTT. The V call is TRBV6-5, the J call TRBJ1-1, with 7 bases matching TRBD1. J lost 2 bases, V lost 6 bases, and 6 bases had no gene match. There are 14 residues in the CDR3. The germline CDR1 and CDR2 sequences are MNHEY and SVGAGI.

The V gene is TRBV6-1, the J gene TRBJ2-7; 9 bases map to TRBD1. The CDR3 loop spans 15 amino acids. Germline V gene sequence: CDR1 MNHNS, CDR2 SASEGT. The junction had 7 bases not matched to a gene; V was cut back by 4 bases and J by 3 bases. The CDR3 nucleotides are TGTGCCAGCAGTGGAGCGACAGGGGGTTTCTACGAGCAGTACTTC. Amino acid sequence: CASSGATGGFYEQYF.

The chain carries TRBV7-2 and TRBJ2-1; possibly TRBD1 for D (5 bases). The V end was cut by 6 bases, the J end by 5 bases, with 17 bases between. Germline-derived CDR1 and CDR2 are SGHTA and FQGNSA. The CDR3 is made up of 15 amino acids. Here the CDR3 DNA reads TGTGCCAGCAGGCCCGTGACAGCTTATGACAATGAGCAGTTCTTC. This codes for CASRPVTAYDNEQFF.

The CDR3 is CATGDPLGATNEKLFF. The DNA for the CDR3 is TGTGCCACCGGTGATCCCTTAGGGGCAACTAATGAAAAACTGTTTTTT. The chain combines TRBV7-9 with TRBJ1-4; perhaps TRBD1 as D (5 bases). This CDR3 is built from 16 residues. Trimming pared 10 bases from V and 0 bases from J, leaving 18 bases between. The V gene's germline CDR1 is SEHNR and CDR2 FQNEAQ (reference sequence).

CDR3 in DNA: TGTGCCAGTAAAACGGGACAGGGGGCGGACTCACCCCTCCACTTT. Amino acid sequence: CASKTGQGADSPLHF. The chain is built from TRBV19 and TRBJ1-6; 12 bases line up with TRBD1. CDR3 size: 15 residues. V shed 7 bases and J 10 bases; nucleotides not matched to a gene: 8. Germline CDR1 LNHDA, CDR2 SQIVND (reference sequence).

This clone was found a few times. The chain uses TRBV20-1 and TRBJ1-1; the D is unclear. V lost 4 bases and J 4 bases, leaving 7 bases between the germline ends. From germline, CDR1 is DFQATT and CDR2 SNEGSKA (reference sequence). This CDR3 is built from 11 residues. In DNA form, the CDR3 reads TGCAGTGCTATCTATATCACTGAAGCTTTCTTT. Amino acids: CSAIYITEAFF.

This clone was seen just once. The rearrangement joins TRBV19 to TRBJ2-2; 9 positions match TRBD1. The V segment lost 4 bases and the J segment 5 bases; nucleotides outside the gene matches: 5. This CDR3 has 15 amino acids. Germline V gene lookup returns CDR1 LNHDA and CDR2 SQIVND (reference sequence). In nucleotides, the CDR3 is TGTGCCAGTAGTAGACGGGACAGGGATACCGGGGAGCTGTTTTTT. Translated: CASSRRDRDTGELFF.

In DNA, the CDR3 is TGTGCCATCAGTCAGGGAACCGGGGAGCTGTTTTTT. As protein: CAISQGTGELFF. The chain carries TRBV10-3 and TRBJ2-2; D might be TRBD1 (5 bases). There are 12 residues in the CDR3. Germline loops: CDR1 ENHRY, CDR2 SYGVKD. V lost 5 bases and J 5 bases, leaving 6 bases between the germline ends.

The table lists this clone with a count of one. The rearrangement joins TRBV28 to TRBJ1-2; 8 nucleotides match TRBD1. After removal of 5 bases from V and 8 bases from J, the junction contained 7 bases not matched to a gene. The CDR3 covers 13 residues. Germline assignment: CDR1 MDHEN and CDR2 SYDVKM. CDR3 amino acids: CASSGGDRRGYTF. CDR3 DNA sequence: TGTGCCAGCAGTGGGGGGGACAGGAGGGGCTACACCTTC.

The J gene is TRBJ2-5, the V gene TRBV20-1, with a possible D match to TRBD2 (5 bases). CDR1 DFQATT and CDR2 SNEGSKA come from the germline V gene (reference sequence). V was pared by 8 bases and J by 2 bases, with 9 bases between. The CDR3 loop spans 11 amino acids. The CDR3, as DNA: TGCAGTCCGGGGTTACAAGAGACCCAGTACTTC. Translated: CSPGLQETQYF.

The chain has TRBV7-9 and TRBJ1-2; unclear D gene. V was trimmed by 5 bases and J by 7 bases, leaving 17 bases between them. This CDR3 is built from 14 residues. The V gene's germline CDR1 is SEHNR and CDR2 FQNEAQ (reference sequence). In DNA, the CDR3 is TGTGCCAGCAGCCTCCGCCGCGAGGGCGTTGGCTACACCTTC. Its translation: CASSLRREGVGYTF. The full variable domain, in which reference TRBV7-9 and TRBJ1-2 provide the parts outside the CDR3, is DTGVSQNPRHKITKRGQNVTFRCDPISEHNRLYWYRQTLGQGPEFLTYFQNEAQLEKSRLLSDRFSAERPKGSFSTLEIQRTEQGDSAMYLCASSLRREGVGYTFGSGTRLTVV.

Only one count was recorded for this clone. The chain is built from TRBV19 and TRBJ1-1, with D possibly being TRBD1 (5 bases). The germline CDR1 and CDR2 sequences are LNHDA and SQIVND (reference sequence). This CDR3 is built from 16 residues. V was clipped by 2 bases and J by 4 bases, with 17 bases between them. In nucleotides, the CDR3 is TGTGCCAGTAGTATATACATAGGACACGGGGGCACTGAAGCTTTCTTT. Its protein product is CASSIYIGHGGTEAFF.

J is TRBJ2-5 and V is TRBV14, with TRBD1 identical over 9 bases. This CDR3 is built from 15 residues. Germline values: CDR1 SGHDN, CDR2 FVKESK. Unmatched junction bases numbered 4, after V lost 4 bases and J lost 1 base. The CDR3, as DNA: TGTGCCAGCAGCCCCTACAGGGGGCGCCAAGAGACCCAGTACTTC. Translating it yields CASSPYRGRQETQYF.

The chain joins TRBV27 to TRBJ2-7, with 12 bases fitting TRBD1. CDR1 MNHEY and CDR2 SMNVEV come from the germline V gene (reference sequence). V lost 5 bases to trimming and J lost 0 bases; unmatched junction nucleotides: 8. CDR3 length: 17 residues. The CDR3 region has the DNA TGTGCCAGCAGTCACTCCGGGACAGGGGGCGCCTCCTACGAGCAGTACTTC. Translated: CASSHSGTGGASYEQYF.

This CDR3 is CASSRTGDGYTF. In DNA form, the CDR3 reads TGTGCCAGCAGTCGGACAGGGGATGGCTACACCTTC. The chain uses TRBV2 and TRBJ1-2; 9 bases are a match to TRBD1. The CDR3 contains 12 residues. Trimming cost V 5 bases and J 6 bases; bases outside gene matches: 1. Germline loops: CDR1 SNHLY, CDR2 FYNNEI.

This rearrangement joins TRBV4-1 to TRBJ2-1, with D perhaps TRBD1 (6 bases). The CDR3 is 19 amino acids. V lost 0 bases and J lost 3, with 21 bases in between. CDR1 MGHRA and CDR2 YSYEKL come from the germline V gene. CDR3 protein: CASSQEMAFLGGRYNEQFF. For the CDR3, the DNA is TGCGCCAGCAGCCAAGAAATGGCCTTTTTAGGGGGACGCTACAATGAGCAGTTCTTC.

The V and J genes are TRBV9 and TRBJ1-3; D uncertain. The CDR3 consists of 15 residues. V was trimmed by 0 bases and J by 0 bases, leaving 7 bases between them. CDR1 is SGDLS and CDR2 is YYNGEE in the germline V gene. The CDR3, as DNA: TGTGCCAGCAGCGTAGATCACAGCTCTGGAAACACCATATATTTT. This codes for CASSVDHSSGNTIYF.

CDR3 region: CASSLLPGRNSPLHF. In DNA form, the CDR3 reads TGTGCCAGCAGTTTATTACCGGGTCGGAATTCACCCCTCCACTTT. The V gene is TRBV28, the J gene TRBJ1-6; no clear D gene. CDR3 size: 15 residues. Trimming shortened V by 1 base and J by 7 bases, and 11 bases separated the two germline ends. Germline V gene lookup returns CDR1 MDHEN and CDR2 SYDVKM.

This clone was seen a single time. The genes are TRBV4-1 and TRBJ1-2; tentative D call: TRBD1 (5 bases). V lost 1 base, J lost 7 bases, and 16 bases lay in between. This CDR3 region has 15 residues. Per the germline V gene, CDR1 is MGHRA and CDR2 is YSYEKL. The CDR3 loop is CASSQGGGRDFGYTF. The CDR3 region has the DNA TGCGCCAGCAGCCAAGGGGGAGGCAGGGACTTTGGCTACACCTTC.

J is TRBJ2-1 and V is TRBV10-2, with D unclear. Per the germline V gene, CDR1 is WSHSY and CDR2 is SAAADI. V shed 4 bases and J shed 7 bases, with 5 bases lying between them. The CDR3 loop spans 11 amino acids. CDR3: CASSVQNEQFF. The DNA for the CDR3 is TGCGCCAGCAGTGTACAGAATGAGCAGTTCTTC.

The V call is TRBV18, the J call TRBJ2-5; possible D gene TRBD1, 5 bases. CDR1 and CDR2 (germline): KGHSH, LQKENI. The CDR3 runs 14 residues. V lost 0 bases to trimming and J lost 5 bases, with 10 bases between them. CDR3 protein: CASSPPARVETQYF. The CDR3 DNA is TGTGCCAGCTCACCACCGGCCAGGGTTGAGACCCAGTACTTC. Based on the CDR3 plus reference TRBV18 and TRBJ2-5, the full variable domain is NAGVMQNPRHLVRRRGQEARLRCSPMKGHSHVYWYRQLPEEGLKFMVYLQKENIIDESGMPKERFSAEFPKEGPSILRIQQVVRGDSAAYFCASSPPARVETQYFGPGTRLLVL.

The chain joins TRBV27 to TRBJ2-3; 7 bases fit TRBD2. The CDR3 length is 16 residues. The germline V gene encodes CDR1 MNHEY and CDR2 SMNVEV (reference sequence). Germline trimming cut 4 bases from V and 5 bases from J; bases unmatched to any gene: 12. The CDR3 coding sequence is TGTGCCAGCAGTTCCCCTCGAGCGGGGAACGGAGATACGCAGTATTTT. This sequence encodes CASSSPRAGNGDTQYF.

The genes are TRBV5-1 and TRBJ2-3; 7 positions agree with TRBD1. V trimming: 3 bases; J trimming: 0 bases; junction bases outside the gene matches: 13. This CDR3 comprises 18 residues. CDR1 is SGHRS, CDR2 YFSETQ, per germline. The CDR3 sequence: CASSSDNSGQLSTDTQYF. CDR3 nucleotide sequence: TGCGCCAGCAGCTCAGACAATTCGGGACAGTTAAGCACAGATACGCAGTATTTT. The full variable domain, with the rest looked up from reference TRBV5-1 and TRBJ2-3, is KAGVTQTPRYLIKTRGQQVTLSCSPISGHRSVSWYQQTPGQGLQFLFEYFSETQRNKGNFPGRFSGRQFSNSRSEMNVSTLELGDSALYLCASSSDNSGQLSTDTQYFGPGTRLTVL.

This clone was seen once. The gene calls are TRBV29-1 and TRBJ1-1; 9 nucleotides line up with TRBD1. CDR1 SQVTM and CDR2 ANQGSEA come from the germline V gene. V was clipped by 6 bases and J by 1 base; unmatched bases: 15. CDR3 length equals 17 residues. The CDR3 protein is CSVSRGTGSSKNTEAFF. The CDR3 DNA sequence: TGCAGCGTCTCTAGAGGGACAGGGAGCTCGAAGAACACTGAAGCTTTCTTT.

The CDR3 nucleotides read TGTGCCAGCAGTCCACTAACAGGGGGCTCGGGCTATGGCTACACCTTC. It yields the protein CASSPLTGGSGYGYTF. The chain links TRBV28 to TRBJ1-2; the match to TRBD1 covers 9 bases. Germline V gene lookup returns CDR1 MDHEN and CDR2 SYDVKM. There are 16 residues in the CDR3. V gave up 5 bases and J gave up 4 bases; unmatched junction bases: 11.